These 17 T cell receptor beta chains came from one sample sequenced in a study of shared clonotypes between healthy human individuals (dated by TCRdb to about 2020). The library came from the immunoSEQ multiplex PCR assay. TCRdb limited this immuneACCESS table to in-frame rearrangements with V and J called. A share of clones is missing; checked studies link under half to unresolved V genes, and the rest is unexplained. Within this sample are approximately 2.5 million clones, with 80% to 95% of them counted one time only. The ten largest clones capture 0.36% of the sample. Sequencing used naive CD4+ T cells from PBMCs. This specimen's cell subset or site label, interpreted: CD45RA+ positively selected. These receptors were taken from a man aged 18 to 30 in good health. Some clones in this sample may be carry-over from other donors' samples.

The genes are TRBV10-3 and TRBJ2-5; the match to TRBD2 covers 7 bases. Germline-derived CDR1 and CDR2 are ENHRY and SYGVKD. Trimming removed 2 bases from V and 2 bases from J; junction bases left unmatched: 5. The CDR3 covers 15 residues. CDR3 protein: CAISEPWREQETQYF. The DNA of the CDR3 is TGTGCCATCAGTGAGCCTTGGCGGGAGCAAGAGACCCAGTACTTC.

The chain uses TRBV28 and TRBJ2-4; 12 bases fit TRBD2. Germline CDR1 MDHEN, CDR2 SYDVKM. Unmatched junction bases numbered 8, after V lost 5 bases and J lost 6 bases. The CDR3 contains 16 residues. The CDR3 region has the DNA TGTGCCAGCAGTCTTTGGACTAGCGGGAAGAGAAACATTCAGTACTTC. It codes for CASSLWTSGKRNIQYF.

The genes are TRBV6-4 and TRBJ2-7; D possibly matches TRBD1 or TRBD2 (5 bases each). The ends were cut back, 4 bases at V and 6 bases at J, with 16 bases in the middle. CDR1 and CDR2 from the germline V gene are MRHNA and SNTAGT. This CDR3 contains 14 residues. The CDR3 reads CASSVGLGPFEQYF. The CDR3 DNA is TGTGCCAGCAGTGTAGGCTTGGGACCGTTCGAGCAGTACTTC.

The chain is built from TRBV28 and TRBJ1-1; 7 positions match TRBD1. CDR1 and CDR2 (germline): MDHEN, SYDVKM. Germline trimming cut 6 bases from V and 5 bases from J; bases unmatched to any gene: 12. This CDR3 region has 15 residues. CDR3 sequence reads: CASRPPTGSGTEAFF. Here the CDR3 DNA reads TGTGCCAGCAGGCCACCGACAGGGTCGGGAACTGAAGCTTTCTTT.

This chain joins TRBV6-1 and TRBJ2-7, with TRBD1 matching 7 bases. The CDR3 has 15 residues. Losses at the gene ends were 5 bases for V and 3 bases for J; bases not matched to a gene: 10. Germline-derived CDR1 and CDR2 are MNHNS and SASEGT. The CDR3 spells CASSPPGQIFYEQYF. In DNA, the CDR3 is TGTGCCAGCAGTCCACCGGGACAGATATTCTACGAGCAGTACTTC.

The V and J genes are TRBV27 and TRBJ1-2; no clear D. From germline, CDR1 is MNHEY and CDR2 SMNVEV (reference sequence). This CDR3 comprises 14 residues. Between the trimmed V and J ends, which lost 0 bases and 3 bases, there was a span of 8 bases. CDR3 sequence (DNA): TGTGCCAGCAGTTTATCTTCGCCTTACTATGGCTACACCTTC. It codes for CASSLSSPYYGYTF.

Turning to this clone: The same CDR3 arises from other DNA sequences in this sample as well. The chain recombines TRBV6-5 with TRBJ1-5, with 9 bases aligning to TRBD1. V shed 5 bases and J 1 base; nucleotides not matched to a gene: 3. The germline V gene encodes CDR1 MNHEY and CDR2 SVGAGI. The CDR3 totals 15 residues. The CDR3 nucleotides read TGTGCCAGCAGTAGGACAGGGGTGAGCAATCAGCCCCAGCATTTT. This translates into CASSRTGVSNQPQHF.

The V gene is TRBV28, the J gene TRBJ2-3; 11 bases agree with TRBD2. The V gene's germline CDR1 is MDHEN and CDR2 SYDVKM. Losses at the gene ends were 8 bases for V and 5 bases for J; bases not matched to a gene: 12. This CDR3 is 16 amino acids long. This CDR3 reads CASSGLADPARDTQYF. CDR3 DNA sequence: TGTGCCAGCTCGGGACTAGCGGACCCTGCAAGAGATACGCAGTATTTT.

This chain links TRBV28 with TRBJ2-7; D is unresolved. With 6 bases removed from V and 0 bases from J, the gap between germline ends came to 12 bases. This CDR3 spans 14 amino acids. Germline CDR1 reads MDHEN; CDR2 reads SYDVKM. The CDR3 nucleotides read TGTGCCAGCAGGACGGCCGGGTCCTCCTACGAGCAGTACTTC. It is translated as CASRTAGSSYEQYF.

The chain employs TRBV7-2 and TRBJ2-1, with unresolved D. V was shortened by 1 base and J by 3 bases, with 10 bases between the two germline ends. From germline, CDR1 is SGHTA and CDR2 FQGNSA. This CDR3 comprises 15 residues. In DNA form, the CDR3 reads TGTGCCAGCAGCTTAGTAACTACTCTCTACAATGAGCAGTTCTTC. Its translation is CASSLVTTLYNEQFF.

The rearrangement joins TRBV11-2 to TRBJ2-7, with 12 bases lining up with TRBD2. Per germline, CDR1 SGHAT and CDR2 FQNNGV. The CDR3 is 15 amino acids. V dropped 3 bases and J dropped 2; count of bases not matched to a gene: 2. CDR3 nucleotide sequence: TGTGCCAGCAGCTTTGGACTAGCGGGGACCTACGAGCAGTACTTC. Translation gives CASSFGLAGTYEQYF.

This chain connects TRBV30 to TRBJ1-5; D might be TRBD1 (6 bases). CDR3 length: 15 residues. V was pared by 3 bases and J by 3 bases, with 15 bases between. The germline V gene has CDR1 GTSNPN and CDR2 SVGIG (reference sequence). Written as DNA, the CDR3 is TGTGCCTGGAGCCCACAGGGATCGCACAATCAGCCCCAGCATTTT. It codes for CAWSPQGSHNQPQHF.

CDR3 sequence (DNA): TGTGCCAGCAGGAGGACCGGACAGAACACTGAAGCTTTCTTT. Translating it yields CASRRTGQNTEAFF. The chain joins TRBV25-1 to TRBJ1-1, with D possibly being TRBD1 (5 bases). The V gene lost 6 bases and the J gene lost 1 base, with 12 bases spanning the gap. CDR1 is MGHDK, CDR2 SYGVNS, per germline. CDR3 length equals 14 residues.

This chain uses TRBV19 with TRBJ1-1; D remains ambiguous. The germline V gene has CDR1 LNHDA and CDR2 SQIVND (reference sequence). There are 13 residues in the CDR3. The ends were cut back, 6 bases at V and 1 base at J, with 9 bases in the middle. The CDR3 sequence: CASSLFRNTEAFF. The CDR3 DNA is TGTGCCAGTAGCCTCTTTAGGAACACTGAAGCTTTCTTT.

The rearrangement links TRBV28 to TRBJ1-1, with D maybe TRBD1 (5 bases). The CDR3 loop spans 17 amino acids. The germline gives CDR1 MDHEN, CDR2 SYDVKM. Trimming removed 2 bases from V and 3 bases from J, with 19 bases in between. In DNA form, the CDR3 reads TGTGCCAGCAGTTTAGGGGGAGCGGGGGGTAGGTACACTGAAGCTTTCTTT. This gives the protein CASSLGGAGGRYTEAFF.

This chain joins TRBV11-2 and TRBJ2-7; no definite D call. CDR3 length: 12 residues. Germline CDR1 SGHAT, CDR2 FQNNGV. Trimming took 3 bases from V and 4 from J, leaving 7 bases between them. The CDR3 DNA reads TGTGCCAGCAGCTTGGGCCATTACGAGCAGTACTTC. It translates to CASSLGHYEQYF.

The genes are TRBV5-4 and TRBJ2-7; 10 bases are a match to TRBD1. The V gene end was trimmed by 5 bases and the J gene end by 1 base; junction bases not matched to a gene: 6. The CDR3 runs to 15 residues. Germline V gene lookup returns CDR1 SGHNT and CDR2 YYREEE (reference sequence). CDR3 sequence (DNA): TGTGCCAGCAGTCACCGGGACAGGGGATCCTACGAGCAGTACTTC. This encodes CASSHRDRGSYEQYF.